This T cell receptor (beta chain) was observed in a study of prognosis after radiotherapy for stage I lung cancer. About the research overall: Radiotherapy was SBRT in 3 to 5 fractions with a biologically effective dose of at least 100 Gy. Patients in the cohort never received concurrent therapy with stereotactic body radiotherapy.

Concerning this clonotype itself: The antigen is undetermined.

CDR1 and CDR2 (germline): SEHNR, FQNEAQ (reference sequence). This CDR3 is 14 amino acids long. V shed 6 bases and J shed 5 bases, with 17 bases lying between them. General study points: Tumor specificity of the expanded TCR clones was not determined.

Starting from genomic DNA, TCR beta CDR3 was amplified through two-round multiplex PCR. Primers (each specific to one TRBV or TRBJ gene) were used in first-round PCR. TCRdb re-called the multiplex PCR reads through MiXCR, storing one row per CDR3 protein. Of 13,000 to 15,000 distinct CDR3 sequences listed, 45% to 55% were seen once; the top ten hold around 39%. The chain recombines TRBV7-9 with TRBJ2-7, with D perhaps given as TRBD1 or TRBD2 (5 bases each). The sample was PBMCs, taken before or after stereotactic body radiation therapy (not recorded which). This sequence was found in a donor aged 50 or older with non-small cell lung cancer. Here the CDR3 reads CASRAGRGSNEQYF. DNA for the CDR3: TGTGCCAGCAGAGCAGGACGGGGCAGTAACGAGCAGTACTTC.